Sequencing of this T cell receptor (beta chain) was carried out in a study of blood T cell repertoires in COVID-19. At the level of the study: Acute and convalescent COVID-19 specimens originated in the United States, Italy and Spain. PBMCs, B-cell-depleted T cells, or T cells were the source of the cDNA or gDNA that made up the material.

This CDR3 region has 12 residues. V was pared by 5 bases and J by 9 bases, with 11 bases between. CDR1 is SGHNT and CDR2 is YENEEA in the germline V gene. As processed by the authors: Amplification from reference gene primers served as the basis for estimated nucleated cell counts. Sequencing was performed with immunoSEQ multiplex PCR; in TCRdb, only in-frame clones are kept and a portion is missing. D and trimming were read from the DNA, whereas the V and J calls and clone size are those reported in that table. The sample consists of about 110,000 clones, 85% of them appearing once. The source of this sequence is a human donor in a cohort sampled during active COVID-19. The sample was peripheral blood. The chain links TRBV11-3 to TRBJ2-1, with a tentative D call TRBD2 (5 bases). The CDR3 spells CASSGLGREQFF. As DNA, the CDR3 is TGTGCCAGCAGCGGACTGGGTCGTGAGCAGTTCTTC.